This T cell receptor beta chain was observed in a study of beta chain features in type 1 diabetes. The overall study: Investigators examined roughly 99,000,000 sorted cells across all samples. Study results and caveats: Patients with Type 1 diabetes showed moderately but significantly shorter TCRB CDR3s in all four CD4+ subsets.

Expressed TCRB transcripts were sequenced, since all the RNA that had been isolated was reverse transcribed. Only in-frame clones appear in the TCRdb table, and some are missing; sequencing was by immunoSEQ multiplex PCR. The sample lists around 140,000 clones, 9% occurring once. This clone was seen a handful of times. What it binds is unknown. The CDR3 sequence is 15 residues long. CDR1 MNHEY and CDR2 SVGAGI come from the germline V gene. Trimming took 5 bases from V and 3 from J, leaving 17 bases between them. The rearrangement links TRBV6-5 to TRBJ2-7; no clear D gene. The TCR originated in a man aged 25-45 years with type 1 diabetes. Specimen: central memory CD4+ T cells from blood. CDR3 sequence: CASSRSGSSRYEQYF. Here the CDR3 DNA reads TGTGCCAGCAGTCGATCAGGAAGTTCTCGCTACGAGCAGTACTTC.